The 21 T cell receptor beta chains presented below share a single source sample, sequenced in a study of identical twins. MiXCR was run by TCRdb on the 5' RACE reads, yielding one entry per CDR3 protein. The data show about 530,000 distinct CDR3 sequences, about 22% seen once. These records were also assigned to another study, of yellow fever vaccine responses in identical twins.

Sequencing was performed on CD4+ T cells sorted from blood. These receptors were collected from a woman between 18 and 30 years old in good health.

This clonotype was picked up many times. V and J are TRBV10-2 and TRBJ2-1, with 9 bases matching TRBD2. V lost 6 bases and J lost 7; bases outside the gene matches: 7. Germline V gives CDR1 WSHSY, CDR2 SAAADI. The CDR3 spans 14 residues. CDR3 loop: CASRLAGLWNEQFF. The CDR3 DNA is TGCGCCAGCAGGCTAGCGGGATTGTGGAATGAGCAGTTCTTC.

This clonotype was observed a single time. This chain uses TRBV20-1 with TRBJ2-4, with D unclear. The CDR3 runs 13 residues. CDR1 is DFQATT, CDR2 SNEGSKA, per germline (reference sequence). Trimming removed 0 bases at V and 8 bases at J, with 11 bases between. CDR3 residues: CSARDWRLDIQYF. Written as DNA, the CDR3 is TGCAGTGCTAGAGATTGGCGATTGGACATTCAGTACTTC.

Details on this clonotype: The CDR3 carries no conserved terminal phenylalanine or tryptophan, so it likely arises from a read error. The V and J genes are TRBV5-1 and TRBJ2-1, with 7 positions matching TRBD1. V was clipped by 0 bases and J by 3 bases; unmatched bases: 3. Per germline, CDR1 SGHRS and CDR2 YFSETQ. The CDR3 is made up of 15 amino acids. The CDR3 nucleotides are TGCGCCAGCAGCTTGGGGGACAGCTTCTACAATGAGCAGTTCATC. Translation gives CASSLGDSFYNEQFI.

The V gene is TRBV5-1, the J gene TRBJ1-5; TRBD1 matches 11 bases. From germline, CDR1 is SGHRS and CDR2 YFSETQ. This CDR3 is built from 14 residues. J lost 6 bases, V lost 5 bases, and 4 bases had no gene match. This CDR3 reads CASSRDRGGQPQHF. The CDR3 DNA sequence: TGCGCCAGCAGTCGGGACAGGGGGGGTCAGCCCCAGCATTTT.

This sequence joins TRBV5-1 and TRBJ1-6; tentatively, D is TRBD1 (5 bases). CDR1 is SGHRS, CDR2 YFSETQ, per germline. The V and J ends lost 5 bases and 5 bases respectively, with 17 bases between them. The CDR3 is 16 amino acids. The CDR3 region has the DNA TGCGCCAGCAGACTGGGGGAAGGGAACGATAATTCACCCCTCCACTTT. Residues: CASRLGEGNDNSPLHF. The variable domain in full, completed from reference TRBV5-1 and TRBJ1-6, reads KAGVTQTPRYLIKTRGQQVTLSCSPISGHRSVSWYQQTPGQGLQFLFEYFSETQRNKGNFPGRFSGRQFSNSRSEMNVSTLELGDSALYLCASRLGEGNDNSPLHFGNGTRLTVT.

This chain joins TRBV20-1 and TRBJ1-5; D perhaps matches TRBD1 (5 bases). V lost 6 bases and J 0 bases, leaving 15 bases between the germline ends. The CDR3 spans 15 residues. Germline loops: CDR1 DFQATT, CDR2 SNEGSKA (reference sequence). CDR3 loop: CSALPDSVSNQPQHF. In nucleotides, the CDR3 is TGCAGTGCCCTCCCTGACAGCGTTAGCAATCAGCCCCAGCATTTT.

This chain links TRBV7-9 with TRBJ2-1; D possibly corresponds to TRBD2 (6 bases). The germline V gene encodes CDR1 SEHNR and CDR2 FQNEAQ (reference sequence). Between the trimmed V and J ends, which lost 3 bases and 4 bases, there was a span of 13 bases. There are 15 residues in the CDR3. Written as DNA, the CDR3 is TGTGCCAGCAGCTTTTTGGCAGGGACTTACAATGAGCAGTTCTTC. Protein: CASSFLAGTYNEQFF.

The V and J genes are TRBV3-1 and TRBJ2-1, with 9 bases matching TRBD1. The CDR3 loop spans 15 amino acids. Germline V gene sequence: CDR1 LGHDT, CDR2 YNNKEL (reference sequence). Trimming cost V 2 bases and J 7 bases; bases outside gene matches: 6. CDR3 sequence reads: CASSQNRGRGNEQFF. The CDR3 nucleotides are TGTGCCAGCAGCCAAAACAGGGGGCGCGGTAATGAGCAGTTCTTC.

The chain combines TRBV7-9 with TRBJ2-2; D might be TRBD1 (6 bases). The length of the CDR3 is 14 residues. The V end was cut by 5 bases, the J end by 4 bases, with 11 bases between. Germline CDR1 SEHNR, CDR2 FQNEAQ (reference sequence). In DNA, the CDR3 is TGTGCCAGCAGCCTACAGGGAACCACCGGGGAGCTGTTTTTT. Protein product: CASSLQGTTGELFF.

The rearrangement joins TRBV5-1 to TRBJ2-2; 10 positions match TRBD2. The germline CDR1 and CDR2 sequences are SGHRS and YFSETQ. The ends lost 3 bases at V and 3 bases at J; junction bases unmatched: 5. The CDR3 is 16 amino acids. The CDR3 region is CASSSTGLADTGELFF. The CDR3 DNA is TGCGCCAGCAGCTCCACCGGACTAGCGGACACCGGGGAGCTGTTTTTT.

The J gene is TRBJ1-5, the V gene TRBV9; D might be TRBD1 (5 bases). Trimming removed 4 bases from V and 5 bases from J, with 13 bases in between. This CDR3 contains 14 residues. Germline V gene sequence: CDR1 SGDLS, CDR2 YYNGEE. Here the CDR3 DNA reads TGTGCCAGCAGCCCCCGGGGGGACGATCAGCCCCAGCATTTT. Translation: CASSPRGDDQPQHF.

CDR3 region: CASSTYPGQGYGYTF. In nucleotides, the CDR3 is TGTGCCAGCAGCACTTACCCGGGACAGGGTTATGGCTACACCTTC. The chain combines TRBV9 with TRBJ1-2; TRBD1 matches 9 bases. Trimming removed 4 bases from V and 5 bases from J; junction bases left unmatched: 9. The CDR3 consists of 15 residues. Per the germline V gene, CDR1 is SGDLS and CDR2 is YYNGEE.

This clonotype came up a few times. CDR3 amino acids: CSARDRAFDYNSPLHF. The CDR3 DNA reads TGCAGTGCTAGAGACAGGGCGTTCGACTATAATTCACCCCTCCACTTT. The chain has TRBV20-1 and TRBJ1-6; D is perhaps TRBD1 (5 bases). Trimming removed 0 bases from V and 3 bases from J, with 12 bases in between. The CDR3 has 16 residues. CDR1 DFQATT and CDR2 SNEGSKA come from the germline V gene (reference sequence).

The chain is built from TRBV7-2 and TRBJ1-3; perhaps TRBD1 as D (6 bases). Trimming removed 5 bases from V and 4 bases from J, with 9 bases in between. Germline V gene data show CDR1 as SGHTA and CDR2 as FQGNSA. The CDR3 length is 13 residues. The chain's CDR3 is CASSLGQGNTIYF. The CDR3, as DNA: TGTGCCAGCAGCCTCGGACAGGGAAACACCATATATTTT.

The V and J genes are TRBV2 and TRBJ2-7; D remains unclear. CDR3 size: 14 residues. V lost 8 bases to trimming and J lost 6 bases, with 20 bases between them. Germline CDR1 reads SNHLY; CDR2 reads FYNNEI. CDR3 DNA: TGTGCCAGCGTCCTGGAAAGTGGGTGGGTCGAGCAGTACTTC. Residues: CASVLESGWVEQYF.

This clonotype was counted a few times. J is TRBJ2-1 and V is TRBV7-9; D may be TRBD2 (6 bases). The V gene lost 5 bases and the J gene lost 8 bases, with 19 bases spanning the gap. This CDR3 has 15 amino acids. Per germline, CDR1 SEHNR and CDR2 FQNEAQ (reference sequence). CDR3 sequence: CASSAQEVGGDEQFF. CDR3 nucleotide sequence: TGTGCCAGCAGCGCCCAGGAGGTAGGAGGGGATGAGCAGTTCTTC.

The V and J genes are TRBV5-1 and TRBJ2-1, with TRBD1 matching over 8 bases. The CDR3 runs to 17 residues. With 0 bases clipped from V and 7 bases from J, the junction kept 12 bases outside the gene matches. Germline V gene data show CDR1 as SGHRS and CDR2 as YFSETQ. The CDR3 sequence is CASSLEGTRGPGNEQFF. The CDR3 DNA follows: TGCGCCAGCAGCTTGGAGGGTACCAGGGGGCCAGGGAATGAGCAGTTCTTC.

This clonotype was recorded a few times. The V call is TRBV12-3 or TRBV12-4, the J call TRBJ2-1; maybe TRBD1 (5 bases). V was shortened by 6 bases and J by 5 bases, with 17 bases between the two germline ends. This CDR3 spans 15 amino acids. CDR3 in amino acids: CASREHGQINNEQFF. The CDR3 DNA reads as TGTGCCAGCAGGGAACACGGACAAATAAACAATGAGCAGTTCTTC.

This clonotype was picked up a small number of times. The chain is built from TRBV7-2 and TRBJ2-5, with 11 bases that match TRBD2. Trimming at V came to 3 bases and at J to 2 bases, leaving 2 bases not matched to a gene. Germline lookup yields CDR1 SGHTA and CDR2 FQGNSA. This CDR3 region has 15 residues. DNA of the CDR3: TGTGCCAGCAGCTTCCGACTAGCGGGGCAAGAGACCCAGTACTTC. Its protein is CASSFRLAGQETQYF.

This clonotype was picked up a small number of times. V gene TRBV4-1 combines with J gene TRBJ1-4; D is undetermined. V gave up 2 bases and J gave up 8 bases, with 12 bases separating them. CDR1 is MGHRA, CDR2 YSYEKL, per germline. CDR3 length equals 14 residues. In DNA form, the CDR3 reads TGCGCCAGCAGCCAACCCGGCCTCAAGGAAAAACTGTTTTTT. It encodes CASSQPGLKEKLFF.

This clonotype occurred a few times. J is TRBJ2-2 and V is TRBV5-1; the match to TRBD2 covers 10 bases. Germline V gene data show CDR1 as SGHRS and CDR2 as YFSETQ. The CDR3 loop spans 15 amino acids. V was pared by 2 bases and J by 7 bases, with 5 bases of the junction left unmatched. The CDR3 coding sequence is TGCGCCAGCAGCTTCAGCGGGAGGGCCCTCGGGGAGCTGTTTTTT. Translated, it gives CASSFSGRALGELFF. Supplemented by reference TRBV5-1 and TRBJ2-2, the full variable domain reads KAGVTQTPRYLIKTRGQQVTLSCSPISGHRSVSWYQQTPGQGLQFLFEYFSETQRNKGNFPGRFSGRQFSNSRSEMNVSTLELGDSALYLCASSFSGRALGELFFGEGSRLTVL.